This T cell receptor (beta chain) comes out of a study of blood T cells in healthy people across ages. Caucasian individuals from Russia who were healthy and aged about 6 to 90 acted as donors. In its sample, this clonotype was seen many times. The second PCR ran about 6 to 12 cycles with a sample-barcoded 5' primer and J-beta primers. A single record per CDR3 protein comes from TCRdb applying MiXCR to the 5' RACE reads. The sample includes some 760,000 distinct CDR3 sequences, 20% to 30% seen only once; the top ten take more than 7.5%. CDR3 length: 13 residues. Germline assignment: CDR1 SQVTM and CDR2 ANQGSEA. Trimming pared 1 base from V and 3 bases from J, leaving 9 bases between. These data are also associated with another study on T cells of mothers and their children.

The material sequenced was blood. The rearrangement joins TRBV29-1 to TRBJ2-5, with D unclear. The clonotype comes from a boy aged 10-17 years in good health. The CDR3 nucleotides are TGCAGCGTTGAAGGGGGTAACGAAGAGACCCAGTACTTC. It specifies CSVEGGNEETQYF.